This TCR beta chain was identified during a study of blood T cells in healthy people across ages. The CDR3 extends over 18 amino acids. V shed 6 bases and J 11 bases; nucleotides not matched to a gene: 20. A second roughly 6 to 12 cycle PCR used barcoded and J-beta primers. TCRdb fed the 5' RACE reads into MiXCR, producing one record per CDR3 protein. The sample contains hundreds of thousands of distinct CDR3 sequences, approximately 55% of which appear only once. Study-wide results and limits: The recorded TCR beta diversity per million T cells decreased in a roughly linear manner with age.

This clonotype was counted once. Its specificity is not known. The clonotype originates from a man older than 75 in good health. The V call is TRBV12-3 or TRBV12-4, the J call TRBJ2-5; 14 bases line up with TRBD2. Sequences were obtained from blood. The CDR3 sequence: CASRPTPGTSGSMREQYF. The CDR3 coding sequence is TGTGCCAGCAGACCCACCCCTGGGACTAGCGGGAGCATGCGTGAGCAGTACTTC.